Listed below are T cell receptor beta chains from one sample, sequenced in a study of beta chain features in type 1 diabetes. The table came from immunoSEQ multiplex PCR; TCRdb's copy has only in-frame clones and leaves some out. This table holds fewer than 550,000 clones, around 10% found once. Sequenced material: naive CD4+ T cells from blood. These receptors were taken from a woman between 18 and 29 years old in good health. Both conserved end residues are part of each CDR3. The order of the fields is V gene, J gene, D gene, clone size, CDR3 DNA, CDR3 protein. D genes are given only for firm matches. Rows may omit the clone size; those that give it use once, few, many or a size class.

TRBV29-1	TRBJ2-7	TRBD1	.	TGCAGCGTTGAACCGGGACAGGGGCCCTACGAGCAGTACTTC	CSVEPGQGPYEQYF
TRBV2	TRBJ2-1	.	.	TGTGCCAGCAGTGTGGATTTTGGCAATGAGCAGTTCTTC	CASSVDFGNEQFF
TRBV18	TRBJ2-7	.	.	TGTGCCAGCTCACCTACCCAGGGCAACTACGAGCAGTACTTC	CASSPTQGNYEQYF
TRBV7-9	TRBJ2-1	TRBD1	.	TGTGCCAGCAGCTTAGGGGACAGGGGGCTTGATGAGCAGTTCTTC	CASSLGDRGLDEQFF
TRBV28	TRBJ2-3	.	.	TGTGCCAGCAGCCAGGTTCGGAAGGGGCCCACAGATACGCAGTATTTT	CASSQVRKGPTDTQYF
TRBV29-1	TRBJ1-1	.	.	TGCAGCGTTGAGAGATTCCTTCTGAACACTGAAGCTTTCTTT	CSVERFLLNTEAFF
TRBV7-2	TRBJ1-2	TRBD1	few	TGTGCCAGCAGCTTAGGAACAGGGGACTATGGCTACACCTTC	CASSLGTGDYGYTF
TRBV20-1	TRBJ2-1	.	.	TGCAGTGCCACCCGGGTGGTTGAGCAGTTCTTC	CSATRVVEQFF
TRBV15	TRBJ2-2	TRBD1	few	TGTGCCACCAGCAGATCACCGGGACAGGCAACGGGGGAGCTGTTTTTT	CATSRSPGQATGELFF
TRBV10-2	TRBJ2-3	.	few	TGCGCCAGCAGTGAGTCGCGTAGGGATACGCAGTATTTT	CASSESRRDTQYF
TRBV15	TRBJ2-3	TRBD2	.	TGTGCCACCAGCAGAGATCTGACTAGCGGGGTCCAATTCACAGATACGCAGTATTTT	CATSRDLTSGVQFTDTQYF
TRBV6-5	TRBJ2-7	.	few	TGTGCCAGCAGTTACCTGGACACTTCCGAGCAGTACTTC	CASSYLDTSEQYF
TRBV4-2	TRBJ1-2	.	.	TGTGCCAGCAGCCAAGGGGTTTCGGGGGTTGGCTACACCTTC	CASSQGVSGVGYTF
TRBV14	TRBJ2-3	TRBD2	.	TGTGCCAGCAGCCAGTCAATAGCGGGAGCAGATACGCAGTATTTT	CASSQSIAGADTQYF
TRBV28	TRBJ2-3	.	few	TGTGCCAGCACCACGCCGGTGGTAGATACGCAGTATTTT	CASTTPVVDTQYF
TRBV19	TRBJ2-5	.	.	TGTGCCAGTAGTCTAGACAGTGGAGGAGAGACCCAGTACTTC	CASSLDSGGETQYF
TRBV5-6	TRBJ2-3	TRBD2	.	TGTGCCAGCAGCGGTGGACTAGCGGGGACAGATACGCAGTATTTT	CASSGGLAGTDTQYF
TRBV29-1	TRBJ2-3	.	.	TGCAGCGTTGCCGAGGGGTATGGCACAGATACGCAGTATTTT	CSVAEGYGTDTQYF
TRBV4-1	TRBJ1-6	.	few	TGCGCCAGCAGCCAACCTGGACAGTTAAAGTCACCCCTCCACTTT	CASSQPGQLKSPLHF
TRBV7-6	TRBJ2-5	.	few	TGTGCCAGCAGCTCTCGGGAGACCCAGTACTTC	CASSSRETQYF
TRBV29-1	TRBJ2-1	.	few	TGCAGCGTTGCGGTGGGGACCCCCTACAATGAGCAGTTCTTC	CSVAVGTPYNEQFF
TRBV30	TRBJ2-1	.	.	TGTGCCTGGAGCGAAGTAAGGTCCTCCTACAATGAGCAGTTCTTC	CAWSEVRSSYNEQFF